A selection of T cell receptor beta chains follows, all from one sample in a study of cytomegalovirus exposure and HLA in healthy donors. Profiled with immunoSEQ multiplex PCR; TCRdb holds only in-frame clones, not every one. Seen here are approximately 190,000 clones, more than 65% observed once, and the top ten hold less than 6%. Sample: PBMCs. The receptors were gathered from a woman younger than 45 in good health and CMV-seropositive. The CDR3 runs from the conserved cysteine through the conserved F or W. The D gene is left open where the match is weak. Clone sizes are given selectively: once, few, many, or a class where the clone is expanded.

d_call j_call clone_size cdr3_length v_call cdr3_aa cdr3_nt
TRBD2 TRBJ2-5 . 15 TRBV5-1 CASSSKLAGGPEQYF TGCGCCAGCAGCTCAAAGCTAGCGGGAGGGCCTGAGCAGTACTTC
TRBD1 TRBJ1-4 . 14 TRBV2 CASSGDRINEKLFF TGTGCCAGCAGTGGGGACAGGATTAATGAAAAACTGTTTTTT
TRBD1 TRBJ2-5 . 14 TRBV7-6 CASSLVGQEETQYF TGTGCCAGCAGCTTAGTGGGACAGGAAGAGACCCAGTACTTC
TRBD1 TRBJ2-1 once 15 TRBV10-2 CASSDGQGGGRWQFF TGCGCCAGCAGCGACGGACAGGGTGGGGGCCGATGGCAGTTCTTC
. TRBJ2-1 . 13 TRBV2 CASRDYSYNEQFF TGTGCCAGCAGGGACTACTCCTACAATGAGCAGTTCTTC
TRBD1 TRBJ2-7 . 15 TRBV9 CASSGTGTGPYEQYF TGTGCCAGCAGCGGGACCGGGACAGGGCCTTACGAGCAGTACTTC
TRBD1 TRBJ2-7 few 15 TRBV5-5 CASSTIGTGSYEQYF TGTGCCAGCAGCACAATCGGGACAGGGTCCTACGAGCAGTACTTC
. TRBJ2-3 . 19 TRBV2 CASSALDIPLGSTTDTQYF TGTGCCAGCAGCGCCCTTGACATTCCCCTTGGCAGTACAACAGATACGCAGTATTTT
. TRBJ1-1 . 16 TRBV5-1 CASSTGTTSMNTEAFF TGCGCCAGCAGCACCGGGACAACCTCCATGAACACTGAAGCTTTCTTT
. TRBJ2-6 . 15 TRBV6-5 CASSSSSTGANVLTF TGTGCCAGCAGTTCCTCGAGTACTGGGGCCAACGTCCTGACTTTC
. TRBJ1-6 . 14 TRBV15 CATSRGRIDSPLHF TGTGCCACCAGCAGAGGCAGGATAGATTCACCCCTCCACTTT
TRBD2 TRBJ2-2 few 17 TRBV4-2 CASSQDSGGSNTGELFF TGTGCCAGCAGCCAAGACAGCGGGGGGTCTAACACCGGGGAGCTGTTTTTT
. TRBJ1-1 once 12 TRBV5-6 CASSRLQGRAFF TGTGCCAGCAGCCGTTTACAGGGACGAGCTTTCTTT
. TRBJ1-1 . 13 TRBV7-7 CASSLDTNTEAFF TGTGCTAGCAGTCTTGACACCAACACTGAAGCTTTCTTT
. TRBJ1-2 . 17 TRBV2 CASIEGVLFTRFYGYTF TGTGCCAGCATAGAAGGAGTTCTATTTACTAGGTTCTATGGCTACACCTTC
. TRBJ1-6 . 13 TRBV10-1 CASSLGGNSPLHF TGCGCCAGCAGCCTGGGAGGGAATTCACCCCTCCACTTT
. TRBJ2-7 . 14 TRBV9 CASSGLSREYEQYF TGTGCCAGCAGCGGACTCTCGAGGGAATACGAGCAGTACTTC
. TRBJ2-7 . 12 TRBV6-5 CASRQVTYEQYF TGTGCCAGCAGGCAGGTCACCTACGAGCAGTACTTC
. TRBJ2-5 . 17 TRBV5-1 CASSLTPPSQRQETQYF TGCGCCAGCAGCTTGACACCTCCGTCTCAGCGACAAGAGACCCAGTACTTC
. TRBJ1-6 few 13 TRBV6-5 CASTRETSSPLHF TGTGCCAGTACTCGGGAAACTTCTTCACCCCTCCACTTT
TRBD1 TRBJ1-2 . 15 TRBV28 CASSFSDREIYGYTF TGTGCCAGCAGTTTCTCCGACAGGGAAATCTATGGCTACACCTTC
. TRBJ2-7 . 15 TRBV7-9 CASSSPETGAYEQYF TGTGCCAGCAGCTCCCCCGAAACGGGGGCCTACGAGCAGTACTTC
. TRBJ2-4 . 14 TRBV25-1 CASSESVWQNIQYF TGTGCCAGCAGTGAATCAGTATGGCAAAACATTCAGTACTTC
TRBD1 TRBJ2-3 . 15 TRBV28 CASSIGGQGVDTQYF TGTGCCAGCAGCATCGGGGGACAGGGAGTAGATACGCAGTATTTT
. TRBJ1-1 . 16 TRBV7-6 CASSLVREGMNTEAFF TGTGCCAGCAGCTTAGTGCGGGAAGGAATGAACACTGAAGCTTTCTTT
TRBD1 TRBJ1-2 few 16 TRBV11-1 CASSLAQGASNYGYTF TGTGCCAGCAGCTTGGCACAGGGGGCTTCTAACTATGGCTACACCTTC
TRBD2 TRBJ2-3 . 18 TRBV9 CASSFRTSGGPSTDTQYF TGTGCCAGCAGCTTCCGGACTAGCGGGGGACCAAGCACAGATACGCAGTATTTT
TRBD1 TRBJ2-5 . 15 TRBV28 CASRYTGGSGETQYF TGTGCCAGCAGATACACAGGGGGCAGCGGGGAGACCCAGTACTTC
TRBD2 TRBJ2-5 . 16 TRBV10-3 CAISDPSGAYQETQYF TGTGCCATCAGTGACCCCAGCGGGGCCTACCAAGAGACCCAGTACTTC
. TRBJ1-2 . 10 TRBV20-1 CSATLGGYTF TGCAGTGCCACTCTCGGGGGCTACACCTTC
. TRBJ2-1 . 13 TRBV4-2 CASSLKASNEQFF TGTGCCAGCAGCCTCAAAGCGTCCAATGAGCAGTTCTTC
TRBD1 TRBJ2-2 . 16 TRBV9 CASSVVQQGGTGELFF TGTGCCAGCAGCGTAGTACAACAGGGGGGAACCGGGGAGCTGTTTTTT
TRBD1 TRBJ1-2 . 15 TRBV7-9 CASSLRDRGGYGYTF TGTGCCAGCAGCTTAAGGGACAGGGGAGGGTATGGCTACACCTTC
TRBD2 TRBJ2-5 . 17 TRBV7-6 CASRQTGGGLGQETQYF TGTGCCAGCAGGCAAACCGGGGGGGGGCTGGGTCAAGAGACCCAGTACTTC
TRBD1 TRBJ1-5 . 12 TRBV28 CASQTGDQPQHF TGTGCCAGTCAGACAGGGGATCAGCCCCAGCATTTT
. TRBJ2-7 . 15 TRBV5-6 CASNPNGRGTYEQYF TGTGCCAGCAACCCCAACGGGCGGGGCACCTACGAGCAGTACTTC
TRBD2 TRBJ2-2 . 14 TRBV6-1 CANRLAWDTGELFF TGTGCCAACAGACTAGCTTGGGACACCGGGGAGCTGTTTTTT
. TRBJ1-5 . 14 TRBV25-1 CASSEEGNNQPQHF TGTGCCAGCAGTGAAGAGGGAAACAATCAGCCCCAGCATTTT
. TRBJ2-7 . 11 TRBV13 CASSQGGEQYF TGTGCCAGCAGCCAAGGAGGGGAGCAGTACTTC
. TRBJ2-4 . 15 TRBV28 CASSYTGIAKNIQYF TGTGCCAGCAGTTATACGGGAATAGCCAAAAACATTCAGTACTTC
. TRBJ1-6 . 13 TRBV27 CASSLYRESPLHF TGTGCCAGCAGTCTATACAGGGAGTCACCCCTCCACTTT
TRBD1 TRBJ1-2 once 17 TRBV5-4 CASSPPGQGASNYGYTF TGTGCCAGCAGCCCACCGGGACAGGGGGCATCGAACTATGGCTACACCTTC
. TRBJ2-2 . 15 TRBV6-1 CASTLQGGFTGELFF TGTGCCAGCACCCTTCAGGGAGGTTTCACCGGGGAGCTGTTTTTT
. TRBJ1-1 few 12 TRBV5-4 CASSLTGEKAFF TGTGCCAGCAGCTTGACCGGGGAGAAAGCTTTCTTT
. TRBJ2-7 . 16 TRBV4-2 CASSQQGGSPSYEQYF TGTGCCAGCAGCCAACAAGGGGGATCTCCTTCCTACGAGCAGTACTTC
TRBD1 TRBJ2-5 . 15 TRBV19 CASRTRDSLQETQYF TGTGCCAGTAGGACCCGGGACAGCCTCCAAGAGACCCAGTACTTC
. TRBJ1-2 . 16 TRBV5-1 CASYESGRGGHAGYTF TGCGCCAGTTACGAATCTGGGAGGGGCGGTCATGCTGGCTACACCTTC
TRBD2 TRBJ2-2 . 16 TRBV29-1 CSVEGRSGRGTGELFF TGCAGCGTTGAAGGGAGGAGCGGGAGGGGCACCGGGGAGCTGTTTTTT
TRBD2 TRBJ2-1 . 20 TRBV2 CASSYPGLAGPGGRDNEQFF TGTGCCAGCAGTTATCCGGGACTAGCGGGTCCCGGGGGCCGGGACAATGAGCAGTTCTTC
. TRBJ1-3 . 15 TRBV2 CASKRSRIVGNTIYF TGTGCAAGCAAAAGGAGTAGGATAGTTGGAAACACCATATATTTT
. TRBJ1-2 . 15 TRBV27 CASSFKGSVTGGYTF TGTGCCAGCAGTTTTAAGGGGTCGGTGACTGGCGGCTACACCTTC
. TRBJ2-7 . 13 TRBV6-5 CASSYAGEGGQYF TGTGCCAGCAGTTACGCGGGCGAAGGTGGGCAGTACTTC
. TRBJ2-5 . 14 TRBV6-5 CATFRDMRVETQYF TGTGCCACGTTCCGGGACATGAGGGTGGAGACCCAGTACTTC
. TRBJ2-7 . 13 TRBV5-6 CASSSGASGEQYF TGTGCCAGCAGCTCAGGGGCATCCGGGGAGCAGTACTTC
. TRBJ2-7 . 15 TRBV15 CATSSDGSSSYEQYF TGTGCCACCAGCAGCGACGGGTCGAGCTCCTACGAGCAGTACTTC
. TRBJ2-3 . 13 TRBV29-1 CSVSGDSTDTQYF TGCAGCGTCTCCGGGGATTCCACAGATACGCAGTATTTT
TRBD2 TRBJ2-4 once 14 TRBV4-1 CASSRAGGRIVPYF TGCGCCAGCAGCCGCGCGGGGGGCCGTATCGTTCCGTACTTC
TRBD1 TRBJ2-7 . 16 TRBV18 CASSPMRQGITYEQYF TGTGCCAGCTCACCAATGAGACAGGGGATTACCTACGAGCAGTACTTC
. TRBJ2-7 few 12 TRBV7-6 CASSFSAGEQYF TGTGCCAGCAGCTTCTCGGCGGGCGAGCAGTACTTC